These T cell receptor beta chains were read from a single sample in a study of shared clonotypes between healthy human individuals. Generated by immunoSEQ multiplex PCR, the TCRdb table keeps only in-frame clones and is missing some. In the table there are over a million clones, 98% of which are singletons. Sequenced sample: naive CD4+ T cells sorted from blood. The receptors derive from a young man in good health. The CDR3 runs from the conserved cysteine through the conserved F or W. Fields, in order: CDR3 DNA, CDR3 protein, J gene, clone size, CDR3 length, V gene, D gene. D genes are given only for firm matches. Clone size appears in some rows only: once, few, many, or a class for an expanded clone.

TGTGCCAGCAAGTCGTTTGCCTACGAGCAGTACTTC	CASKSFAYEQYF	TRBJ2-7	-	12	TRBV6-5	-
TGTGCCTGGAGTGTAGTGGGACAGGGGTCAGATACGCAGTATTTT	CAWSVVGQGSDTQYF	TRBJ2-3	-	15	TRBV30	TRBD1
TGTGCCAGTAGTCGGACGCCCGGGACAGGGGGCGTATATGGCTACACCTTC	CASSRTPGTGGVYGYTF	TRBJ1-2	-	17	TRBV19	TRBD1
TGTGCCAGCAGTGACCACAGGGGCAAATACTTC	CASSDHRGKYF	TRBJ2-7	-	11	TRBV28	TRBD1
TGTGCCAGCAGTGGCCCCGGGAGGCGCCTTTGGAGTGAGCAGTTCTTC	CASSGPGRRLWSEQFF	TRBJ2-1	once	16	TRBV28	TRBD2
TGTGCCACCAGCAGGGGGGGAACAGGGCCCTACGAGCAGTACTTC	CATSRGGTGPYEQYF	TRBJ2-7	-	15	TRBV15	-
TGCGCCAGCAGCCAAGTCCCGGGTAGCAATCAGCCCCAGCATTTT	CASSQVPGSNQPQHF	TRBJ1-5	-	15	TRBV4-1	-
TGTGCCAGCAGCTTAGCGGCTAGGGGGTACTACGAGCAGTACTTC	CASSLAARGYYEQYF	TRBJ2-7	-	15	TRBV7-2	-
TGTGCCAGCAGCAAAGGGACCCCCGATCGGTACGAGCAGTACTTC	CASSKGTPDRYEQYF	TRBJ2-7	-	15	TRBV7-9	-
TGTGCCAGCAGCTTGGTGTCTACAGGTGAAGCTTTCTTT	CASSLVSTGEAFF	TRBJ1-1	-	13	TRBV5-8	-
TGTGCCAGCAGTTCCTTCATTGGGACAGGGTCGAATCAGCCCCAGCATTTT	CASSSFIGTGSNQPQHF	TRBJ1-5	-	17	TRBV27	TRBD1
TGTGCCAGCAGCCCCCGGGGACAGCGATACGAGCAGTACTTC	CASSPRGQRYEQYF	TRBJ2-7	-	14	TRBV5-4	TRBD1
TGCAGCGTTATAGGGGACCTTAACACCGGGGAGCTGTTTTTT	CSVIGDLNTGELFF	TRBJ2-2	once	14	TRBV29-1	-
TGTGCCAGCAGCTCCACATTGTCGGAAAGCTACACCTTC	CASSSTLSESYTF	TRBJ1-2	-	13	TRBV7-6	-
TGTGCCACCAGCGGCACGTATTATGAGCAGTTCTTC	CATSGTYYEQFF	TRBJ2-1	-	12	TRBV15	-
TGTGCCAGCACTACAGGGGACCATGGCTACACCTTC	CASTTGDHGYTF	TRBJ1-2	-	12	TRBV2	TRBD1
TGTGCCAGCTCATCGGAGACCAGTCTCTCCAACTACGAGCAGTACTTC	CASSSETSLSNYEQYF	TRBJ2-7	-	16	TRBV18	-
TGTGCCAGCAGCTTGGTGGGAGGGGGCGGCCCAGAGACCCAGTACTTC	CASSLVGGGGPETQYF	TRBJ2-5	-	16	TRBV5-4	-
TGCGCCAGCAGCTTGGACAGTTTGAACACTGAAGCTTTCTTT	CASSLDSLNTEAFF	TRBJ1-1	-	14	TRBV5-1	-